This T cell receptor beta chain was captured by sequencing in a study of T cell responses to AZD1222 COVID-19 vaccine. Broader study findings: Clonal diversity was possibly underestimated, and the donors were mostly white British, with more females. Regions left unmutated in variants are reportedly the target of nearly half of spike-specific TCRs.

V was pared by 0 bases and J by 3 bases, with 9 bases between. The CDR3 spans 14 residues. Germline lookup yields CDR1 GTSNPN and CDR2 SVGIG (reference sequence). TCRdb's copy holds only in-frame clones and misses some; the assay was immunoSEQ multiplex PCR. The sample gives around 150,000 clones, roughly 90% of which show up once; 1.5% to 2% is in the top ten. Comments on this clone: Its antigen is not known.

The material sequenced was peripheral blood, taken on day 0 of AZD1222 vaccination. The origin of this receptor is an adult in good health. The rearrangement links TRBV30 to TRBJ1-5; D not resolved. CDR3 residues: CAWSVGGDNQPQHF. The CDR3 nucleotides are TGTGCCTGGAGTGTCGGCGGAGACAATCAGCCCCAGCATTTT.